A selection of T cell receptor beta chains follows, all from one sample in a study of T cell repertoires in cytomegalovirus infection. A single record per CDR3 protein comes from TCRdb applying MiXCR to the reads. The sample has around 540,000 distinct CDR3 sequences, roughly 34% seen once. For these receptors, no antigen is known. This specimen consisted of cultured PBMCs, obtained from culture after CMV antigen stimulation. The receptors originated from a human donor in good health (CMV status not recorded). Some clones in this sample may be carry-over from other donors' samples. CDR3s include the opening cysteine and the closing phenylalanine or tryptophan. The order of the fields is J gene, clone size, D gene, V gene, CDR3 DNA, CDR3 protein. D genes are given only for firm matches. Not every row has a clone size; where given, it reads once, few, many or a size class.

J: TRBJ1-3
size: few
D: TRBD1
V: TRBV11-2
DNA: TGTGCCAGCAGCTCCGGGACAGTCAGTTTGAACACCATATATTTT
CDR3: CASSSGTVSLNTIYF

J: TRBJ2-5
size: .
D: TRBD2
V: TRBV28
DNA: TGTGCCAGCGGTACCACTAGCGGGAGGCGGCAAGAGACCCAGTACTTC
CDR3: CASGTTSGRRQETQYF

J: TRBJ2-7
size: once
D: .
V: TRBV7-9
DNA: TGTGCCAGCAGTCTCCCCCCCTCCTACGAGCAGTACTTC
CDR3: CASSLPPSYEQYF

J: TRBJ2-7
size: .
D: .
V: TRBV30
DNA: TGTGCCTGGAGCCCCCGGGGCAACGAGGGTAGGTCGCCGTACTTC
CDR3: CAWSPRGNEGRSPYF

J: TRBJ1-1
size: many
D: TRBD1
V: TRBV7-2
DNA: TGTGCCAGCAGCTTAGGAGGACAGGCGGTCGTAGCTTTCTTT
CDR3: CASSLGGQAVVAFF

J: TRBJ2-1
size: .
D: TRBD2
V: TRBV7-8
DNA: TGTGCCAGCAGCCCCCCGACTAGCGGACTTAAGAATGAGCAGTTCTTC
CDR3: CASSPPTSGLKNEQFF

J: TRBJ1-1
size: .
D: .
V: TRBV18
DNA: TGTGCCAGCTCACGACTGACCGGGTCTCAAGAAGCTTTCTTT
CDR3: CASSRLTGSQEAFF

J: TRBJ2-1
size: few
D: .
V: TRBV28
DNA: TGTGCCAGCAGTAGGGGGATACGAGGGGCCCCCCAGTTCTTC
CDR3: CASSRGIRGAPQFF

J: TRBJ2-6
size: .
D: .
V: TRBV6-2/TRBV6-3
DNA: TGTGCCAGCAGTCAGGACAGAGCCCCCTCTGGGGCCAACGTCCTGACTTTC
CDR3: CASSQDRAPSGANVLTF

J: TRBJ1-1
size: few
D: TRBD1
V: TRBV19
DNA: TGTGCCAGTAGCCCAGGGACAGAAAACACTGAAGCTTTCTTT
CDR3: CASSPGTENTEAFF

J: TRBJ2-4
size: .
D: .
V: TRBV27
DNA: TGTGCCAGCAGTGGGCCTCAGCAGAATGTAAAAAACATTCAGTACTTC
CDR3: CASSGPQQNVKNIQYF

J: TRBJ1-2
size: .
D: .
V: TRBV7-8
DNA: TGTGCCAGCAGCCCTCTTCGGGATTCTTCTTATGGCTACACCTTC
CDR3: CASSPLRDSSYGYTF

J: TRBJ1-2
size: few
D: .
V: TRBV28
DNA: TGTGCCAGCAGTTTAGACACTCCCTATGGCTACACCTTC
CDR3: CASSLDTPYGYTF

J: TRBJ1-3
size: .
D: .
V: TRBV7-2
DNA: TGTGCCAGCAGCTTAGGGTCGGGACCCAGGGGAAACACCATATATTTT
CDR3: CASSLGSGPRGNTIYF

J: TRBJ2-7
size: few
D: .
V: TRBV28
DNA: TGTGCCAGCAGCCCCGCGGACAGTGGATCCTACGAGCAGTACTTC
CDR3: CASSPADSGSYEQYF

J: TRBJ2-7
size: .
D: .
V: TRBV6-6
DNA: TGTGCCAGCTCCCCTCTGACCTACGAGCAGTACTTC
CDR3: CASSPLTYEQYF

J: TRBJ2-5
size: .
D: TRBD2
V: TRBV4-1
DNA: TGCGCCAGCAGCCAAGCCGGGACTAGAGAAGAGACCCAGTACTTC
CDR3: CASSQAGTREETQYF

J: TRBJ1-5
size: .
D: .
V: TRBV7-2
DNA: TGTGCCAGCAGCCCCAACGATCAGCCCCAGCATTTT
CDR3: CASSPNDQPQHF

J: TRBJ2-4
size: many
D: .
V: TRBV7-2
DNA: TGTGCCAGCACCGATGTGGGCTCGCTAGCCAAAAACATTCAGTACTTC
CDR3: CASTDVGSLAKNIQYF

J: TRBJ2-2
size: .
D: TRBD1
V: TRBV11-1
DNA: TGTGCCAGCAGCTTCCGACCGGGACAGACATTCACCGGGGAGCTGTTTTTT
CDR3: CASSFRPGQTFTGELFF

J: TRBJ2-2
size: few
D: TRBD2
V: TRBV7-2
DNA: TGTGCCAGCAGTGGGACTAGCGGGAGTAGACCCGGGGAGCTGTTTTTT
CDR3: CASSGTSGSRPGELFF

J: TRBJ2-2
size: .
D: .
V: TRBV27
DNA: TGTGCCAGCAGTTTAACAGGGAACAGGGCCGGGGAGCTGTTTTTT
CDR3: CASSLTGNRAGELFF

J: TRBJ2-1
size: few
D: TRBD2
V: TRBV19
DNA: TGTGCCAGTAGTTCCACTAAGGGGCTAGCGGGAAGGCATGAGCAGTTCTTC
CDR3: CASSSTKGLAGRHEQFF

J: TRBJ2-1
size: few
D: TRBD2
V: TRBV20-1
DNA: TGCAGTGCTAGGGGACTAGCGGCTTACAATGAGCAGTTCTTC
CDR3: CSARGLAAYNEQFF

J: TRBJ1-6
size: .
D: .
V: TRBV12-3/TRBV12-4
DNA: TGTGCCAGCAGTTTACAGGGGTCTACTCATAATTCACCCCTCCACTTT
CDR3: CASSLQGSTHNSPLHF

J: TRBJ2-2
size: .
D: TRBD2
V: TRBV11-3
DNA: TGTGCCAGCAGCAAAGGAGGGGAGGGGACCGGGGAGCTGTTTTTT
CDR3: CASSKGGEGTGELFF

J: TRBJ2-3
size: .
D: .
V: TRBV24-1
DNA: TGTGCCACCAGTGATTTGCCCCTCGGGACGCAGTATTTT
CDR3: CATSDLPLGTQYF

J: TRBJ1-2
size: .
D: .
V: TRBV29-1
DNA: TGCAGCGTGGGAGGTCGGGATTTGAGTGGCTACACCTTC
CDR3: CSVGGRDLSGYTF

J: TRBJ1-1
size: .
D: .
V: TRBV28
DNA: TGTGCCAGCAGTTTATTCATTCGTACGAACACTGAAGCTTTCTTT
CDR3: CASSLFIRTNTEAFF

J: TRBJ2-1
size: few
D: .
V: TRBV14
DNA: TGTGCCAGCAGCCAAGATCGGTCCAGCCTTCAGTTCTTC
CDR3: CASSQDRSSLQFF